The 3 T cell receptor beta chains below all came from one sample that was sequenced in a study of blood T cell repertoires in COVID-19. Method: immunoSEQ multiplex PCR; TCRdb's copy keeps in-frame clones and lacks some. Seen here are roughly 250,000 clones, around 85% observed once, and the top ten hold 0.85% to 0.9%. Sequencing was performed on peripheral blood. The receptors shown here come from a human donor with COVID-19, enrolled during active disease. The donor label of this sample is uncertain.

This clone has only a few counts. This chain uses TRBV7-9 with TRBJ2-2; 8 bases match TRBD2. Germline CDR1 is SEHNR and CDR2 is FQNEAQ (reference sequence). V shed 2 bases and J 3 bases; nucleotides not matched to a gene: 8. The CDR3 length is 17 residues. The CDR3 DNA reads TGTGCCAGCAGCTTAAGGCTAGCGGGCAGTTACACCGGGGAGCTGTTTTTT. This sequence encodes CASSLRLAGSYTGELFF.

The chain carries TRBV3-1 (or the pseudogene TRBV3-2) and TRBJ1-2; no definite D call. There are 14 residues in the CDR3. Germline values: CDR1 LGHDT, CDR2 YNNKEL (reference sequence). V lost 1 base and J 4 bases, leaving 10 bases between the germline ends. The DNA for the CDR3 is TGTGCCAGCAGCCAAGCTACCGGAGTCTATGGCTACACCTTC. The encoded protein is CASSQATGVYGYTF.

The CDR3 here is CASSAWDRGRHGYTF. For the CDR3, the DNA is TGTGCCAGCAGTGCCTGGGACAGGGGTCGACATGGCTACACCTTC. The V and J genes are TRBV2 and TRBJ1-2; 10 nucleotides line up with TRBD1. The germline V gene encodes CDR1 SNHLY and CDR2 FYNNEI. Trimming removed 4 bases from V and 6 bases from J; junction bases left unmatched: 8. This CDR3 region has 15 residues. Full variable domain (outside the CDR3, taken from reference TRBV2 and TRBJ1-2): EPEVTQTPSHQVTQMGQEVILRCVPISNHLYFYWYRQILGQKVEFLVSFYNNEISEKSEIFDDQFSVERPDGSNFTLKIRSTKLEDSAMYFCASSAWDRGRHGYTFGSGTRLTVV.